The present TCR beta chain was sequenced within a study of T cells in Graves' hyperthyroidism and ophthalmopathy. This clonotype was counted between two and nine times. This CDR3 spans 14 amino acids. The V and J ends lost 0 bases and 7 bases respectively, with 12 bases between them. Looked up from germline, CDR1 is MNHEY and CDR2 is SVGAGI. TCR beta CDR3 regions were amplified from RNA. The TCR CDR3 first-round RT-PCR relied on the HTBI primer set. TCRdb independently ran MiXCR on the multiplex PCR reads; one entry per CDR3 protein. The data contain more than 350,000 distinct CDR3 sequences, roughly 15% of them singletons.

This TCR was sampled from a woman aged 25 to 45 with Graves' ophthalmopathy. The V call is TRBV6-5, the J call TRBJ1-2; the D is unclear. Sequenced input: blood. The CDR3 protein is CASSYSSFFAGYTF. In DNA form, the CDR3 reads TGTGCCAGCAGTTACTCGAGCTTTTTCGCTGGCTACACCTTC.